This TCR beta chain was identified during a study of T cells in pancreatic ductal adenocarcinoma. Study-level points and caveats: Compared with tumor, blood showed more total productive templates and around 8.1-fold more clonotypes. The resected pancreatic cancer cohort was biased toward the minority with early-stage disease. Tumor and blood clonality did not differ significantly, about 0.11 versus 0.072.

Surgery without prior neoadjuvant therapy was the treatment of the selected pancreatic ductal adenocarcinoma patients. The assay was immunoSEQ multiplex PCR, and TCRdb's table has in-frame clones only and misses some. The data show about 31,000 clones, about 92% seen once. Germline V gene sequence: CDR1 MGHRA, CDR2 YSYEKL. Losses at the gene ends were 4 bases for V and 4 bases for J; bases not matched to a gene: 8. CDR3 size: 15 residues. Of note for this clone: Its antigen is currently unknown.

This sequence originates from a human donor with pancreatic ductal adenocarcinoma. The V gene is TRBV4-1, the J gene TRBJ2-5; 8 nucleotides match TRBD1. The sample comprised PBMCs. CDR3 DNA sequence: TGCGCCAGCAGCCGGGGACAGGCCGGGTTAGAGACCCAGTACTTC. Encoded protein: CASSRGQAGLETQYF.